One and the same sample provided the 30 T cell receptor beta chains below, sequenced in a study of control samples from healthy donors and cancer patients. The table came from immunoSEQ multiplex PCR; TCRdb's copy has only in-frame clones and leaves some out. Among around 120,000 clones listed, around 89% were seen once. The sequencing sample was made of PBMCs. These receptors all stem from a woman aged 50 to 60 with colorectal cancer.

The CDR3 sequence is CASRWAGQGKSDTQYF. CDR3 in DNA: TGTGCCAGCAGATGGGCGGGACAGGGAAAATCTGATACGCAGTATTTT. The chain couples TRBV2 to TRBJ2-3, with 9 bases lining up with TRBD1. The CDR3 is 16 amino acids. Germline V gene data show CDR1 as SNHLY and CDR2 as FYNNEI. V was pared by 6 bases and J by 6 bases, with 13 bases of the junction left unmatched. Complete variable domain (other parts from reference TRBV2 and TRBJ2-3): EPEVTQTPSHQVTQMGQEVILRCVPISNHLYFYWYRQILGQKVEFLVSFYNNEISEKSEIFDDQFSVERPDGSNFTLKIRSTKLEDSAMYFCASRWAGQGKSDTQYFGPGTRLTVL.

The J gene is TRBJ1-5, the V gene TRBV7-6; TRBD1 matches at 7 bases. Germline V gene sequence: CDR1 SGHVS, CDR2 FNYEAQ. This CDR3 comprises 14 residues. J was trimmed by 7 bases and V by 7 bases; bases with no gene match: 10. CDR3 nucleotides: TGTGCCAGCACCGAGACAGGGAATGGGCAGCCCCAGCATTTT. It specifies CASTETGNGQPQHF.

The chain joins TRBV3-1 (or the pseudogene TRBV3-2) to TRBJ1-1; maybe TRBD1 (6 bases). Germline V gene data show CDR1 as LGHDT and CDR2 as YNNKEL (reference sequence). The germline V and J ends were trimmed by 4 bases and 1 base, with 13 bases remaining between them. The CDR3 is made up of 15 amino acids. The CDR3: CASSPQTGTNTEAFF. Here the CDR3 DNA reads TGTGCCAGCAGCCCCCAGACAGGAACGAACACTGAAGCTTTCTTT.

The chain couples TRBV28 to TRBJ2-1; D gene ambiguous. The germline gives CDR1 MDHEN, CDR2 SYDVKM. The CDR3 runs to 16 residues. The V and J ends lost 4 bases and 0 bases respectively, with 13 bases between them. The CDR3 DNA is TGTGCCAGCAGTTCTATACAACAGAGCTCCTACAATGAGCAGTTCTTC. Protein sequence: CASSSIQQSSYNEQFF.

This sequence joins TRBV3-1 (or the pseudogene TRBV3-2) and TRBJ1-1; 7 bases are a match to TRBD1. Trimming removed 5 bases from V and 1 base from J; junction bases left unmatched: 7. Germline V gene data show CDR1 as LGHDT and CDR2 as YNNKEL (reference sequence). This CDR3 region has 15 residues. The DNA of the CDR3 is TGTGCCAGCAGCTCTCCCTGGGACAGGAACACTGAAGCTTTCTTT. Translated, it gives CASSSPWDRNTEAFF.

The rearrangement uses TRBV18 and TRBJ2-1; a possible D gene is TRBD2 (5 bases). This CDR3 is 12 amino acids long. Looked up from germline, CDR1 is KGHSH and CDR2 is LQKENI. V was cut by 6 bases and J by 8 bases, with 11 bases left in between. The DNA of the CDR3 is TGTGCCAGCTCCCGGCTCGGGGATGAGCAGTTCTTC. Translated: CASSRLGDEQFF. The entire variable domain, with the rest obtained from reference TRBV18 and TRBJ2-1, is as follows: NAGVMQNPRHLVRRRGQEARLRCSPMKGHSHVYWYRQLPEEGLKFMVYLQKENIIDESGMPKERFSAEFPKEGPSILRIQQVVRGDSAAYFCASSRLGDEQFFGPGTRLTVL.

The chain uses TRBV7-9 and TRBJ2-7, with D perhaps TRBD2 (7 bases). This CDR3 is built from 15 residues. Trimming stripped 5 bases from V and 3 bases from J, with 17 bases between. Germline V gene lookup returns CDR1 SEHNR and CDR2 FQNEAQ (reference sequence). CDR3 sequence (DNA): TGTGCCAGCAGCCCCGGGGGCGGGAGTTTCTACGAGCAGTACTTC. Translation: CASSPGGGSFYEQYF.

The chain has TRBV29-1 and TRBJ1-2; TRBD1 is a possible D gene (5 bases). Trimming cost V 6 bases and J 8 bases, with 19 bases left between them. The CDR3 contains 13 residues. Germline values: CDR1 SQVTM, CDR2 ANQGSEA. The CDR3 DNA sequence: TGCAGCGTGACCGGGACTCGGGTCGTGGGCTACACCTTC. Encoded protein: CSVTGTRVVGYTF.

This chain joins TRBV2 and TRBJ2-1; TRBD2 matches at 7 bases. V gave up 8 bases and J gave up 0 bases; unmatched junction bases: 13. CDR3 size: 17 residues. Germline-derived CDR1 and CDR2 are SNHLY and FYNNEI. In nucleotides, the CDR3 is TGTGCCAGCGGCGGGGCTAGCGGCCCTTCCTCCTACAATGAGCAGTTCTTC. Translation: CASGGASGPSSYNEQFF.

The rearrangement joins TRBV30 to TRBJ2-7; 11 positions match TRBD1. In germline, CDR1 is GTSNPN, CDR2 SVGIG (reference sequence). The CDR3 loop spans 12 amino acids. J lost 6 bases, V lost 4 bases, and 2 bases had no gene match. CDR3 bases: TGTGCCTGGACGGGACAGGGGGGCGAGCAGTACTTC. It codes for CAWTGQGGEQYF.

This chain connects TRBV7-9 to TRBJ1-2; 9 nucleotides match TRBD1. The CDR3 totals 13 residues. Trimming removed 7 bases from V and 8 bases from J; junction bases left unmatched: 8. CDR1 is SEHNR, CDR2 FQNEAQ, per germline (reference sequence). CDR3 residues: CASTVQGASGYTF. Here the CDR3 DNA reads TGTGCCAGCACCGTACAGGGGGCAAGCGGCTACACCTTC.

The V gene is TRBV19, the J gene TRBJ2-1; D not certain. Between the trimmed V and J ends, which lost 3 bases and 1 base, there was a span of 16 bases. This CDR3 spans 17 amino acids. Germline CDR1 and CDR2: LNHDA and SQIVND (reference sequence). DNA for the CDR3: TGTGCCAGTAGTATTCCCCTCGATAAGTCTTCCTACAATGAGCAGTTCTTC. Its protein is CASSIPLDKSSYNEQFF.

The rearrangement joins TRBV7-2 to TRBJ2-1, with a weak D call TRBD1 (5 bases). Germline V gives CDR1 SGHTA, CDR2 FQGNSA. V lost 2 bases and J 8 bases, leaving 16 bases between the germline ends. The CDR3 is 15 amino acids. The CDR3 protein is CASSLLKGSWDEQFF. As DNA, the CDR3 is TGTGCCAGCAGCTTATTAAAGGGGTCATGGGATGAGCAGTTCTTC.

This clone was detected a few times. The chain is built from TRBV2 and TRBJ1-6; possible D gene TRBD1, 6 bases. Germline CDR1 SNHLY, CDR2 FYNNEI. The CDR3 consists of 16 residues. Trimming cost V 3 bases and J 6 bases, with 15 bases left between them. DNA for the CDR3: TGTGCCAGCAGTGATAGGGGGGGCGCGGGTAATTCACCCCTCCACTTT. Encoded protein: CASSDRGGAGNSPLHF.

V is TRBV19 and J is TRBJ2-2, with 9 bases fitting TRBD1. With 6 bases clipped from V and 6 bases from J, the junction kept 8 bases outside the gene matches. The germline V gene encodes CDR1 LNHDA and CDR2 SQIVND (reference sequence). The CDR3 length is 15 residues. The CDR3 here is CASSAGTGFAGELFF. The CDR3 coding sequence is TGTGCCAGTAGCGCCGGGACAGGGTTTGCCGGGGAGCTGTTTTTT.

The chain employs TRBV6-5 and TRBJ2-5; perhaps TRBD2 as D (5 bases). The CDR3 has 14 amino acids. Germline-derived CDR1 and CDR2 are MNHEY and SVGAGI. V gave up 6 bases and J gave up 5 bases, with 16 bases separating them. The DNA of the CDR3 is TGTGCCAGCAGCTCCACGGGAAAGTTTGAGACCCAGTACTTC. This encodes CASSSTGKFETQYF.

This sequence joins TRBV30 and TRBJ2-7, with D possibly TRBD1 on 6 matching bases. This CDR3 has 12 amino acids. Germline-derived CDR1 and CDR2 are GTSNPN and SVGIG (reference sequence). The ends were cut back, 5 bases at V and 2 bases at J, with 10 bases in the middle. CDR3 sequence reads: CAWAPGAYEQYF. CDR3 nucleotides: TGTGCCTGGGCACCAGGGGCCTACGAGCAGTACTTC.

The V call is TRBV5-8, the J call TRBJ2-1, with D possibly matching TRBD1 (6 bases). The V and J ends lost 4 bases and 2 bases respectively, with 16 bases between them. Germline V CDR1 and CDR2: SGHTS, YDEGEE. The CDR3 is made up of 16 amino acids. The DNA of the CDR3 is TGTGCCAGCAGCCTACTCGACAGGCCCGCCTACAATGAGCAGTTCTTC. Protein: CASSLLDRPAYNEQFF.

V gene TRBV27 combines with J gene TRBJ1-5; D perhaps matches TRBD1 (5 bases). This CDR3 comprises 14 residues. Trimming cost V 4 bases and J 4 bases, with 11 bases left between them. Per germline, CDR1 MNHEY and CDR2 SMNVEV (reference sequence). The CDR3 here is CASSSGGTNQPQHF. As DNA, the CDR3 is TGTGCCAGCAGTTCGGGAGGGACGAATCAGCCCCAGCATTTT.

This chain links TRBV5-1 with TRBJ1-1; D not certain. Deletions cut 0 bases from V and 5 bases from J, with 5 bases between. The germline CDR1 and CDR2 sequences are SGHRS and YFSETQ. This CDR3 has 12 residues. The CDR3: CASSLGVTEAFF. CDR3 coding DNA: TGCGCCAGCAGCTTGGGGGTAACTGAAGCTTTCTTT.

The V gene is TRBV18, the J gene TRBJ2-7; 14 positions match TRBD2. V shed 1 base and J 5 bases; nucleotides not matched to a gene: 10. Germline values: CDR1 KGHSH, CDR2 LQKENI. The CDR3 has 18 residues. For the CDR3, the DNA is TGTGCCAGCTCACCACTGACCGGGACTAGCGGGAGAGGAGACGAGCAGTACTTC. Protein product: CASSPLTGTSGRGDEQYF.

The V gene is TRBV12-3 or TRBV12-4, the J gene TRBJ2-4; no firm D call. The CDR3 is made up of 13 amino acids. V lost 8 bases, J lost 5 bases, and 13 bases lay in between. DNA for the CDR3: TGTGCCAGCCTTTCCCGAGAGGAAAACATTCAGTACTTC. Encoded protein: CASLSREENIQYF.

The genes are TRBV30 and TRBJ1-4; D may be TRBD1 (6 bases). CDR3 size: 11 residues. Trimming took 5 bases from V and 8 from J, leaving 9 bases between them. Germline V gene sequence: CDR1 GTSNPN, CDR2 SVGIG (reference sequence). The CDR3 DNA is TGTGCCTGGGCAACAGGGGAAAAACTGTTTTTT. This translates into CAWATGEKLFF.

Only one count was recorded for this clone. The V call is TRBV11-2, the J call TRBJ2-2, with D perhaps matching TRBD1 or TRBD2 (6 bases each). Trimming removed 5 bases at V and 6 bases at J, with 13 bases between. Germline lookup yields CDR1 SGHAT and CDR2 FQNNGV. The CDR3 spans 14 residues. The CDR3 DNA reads TGTGCCAGCAGCCGCGGGAACAGGGCCGGGGAGCTGTTTTTT. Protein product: CASSRGNRAGELFF. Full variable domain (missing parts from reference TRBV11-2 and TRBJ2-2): EAGVAQSPRYKIIEKRQSVAFWCNPISGHATLYWYQQILGQGPKLLIQFQNNGVVDDSQLPKDRFSAERLKGVDSTLKIQPAKLEDSAVYLCASSRGNRAGELFFGEGSRLTVL.

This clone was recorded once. The CDR3 loop is CAIQTGGSGWTEAFF. CDR3 in DNA: TGTGCCATCCAGACAGGGGGGTCAGGCTGGACTGAAGCTTTCTTT. The V gene is TRBV28, the J gene TRBJ1-1; the match to TRBD1 covers 9 bases. In germline, CDR1 is MDHEN, CDR2 SYDVKM. The V and J ends lost 10 bases and 5 bases, in that order; junction bases with no gene match: 14. CDR3 length: 15 amino acids. The full variable domain, with the rest looked up from reference TRBV28 and TRBJ1-1, is DVKVTQSSRYLVKRTGEKVFLECVQDMDHENMFWYRQDPGLGLRLIYFSYDVKMKEKGDIPEGYSVSREKKERFSLILESASTNQTSMYLCAIQTGGSGWTEAFFGQGTRLTVV.

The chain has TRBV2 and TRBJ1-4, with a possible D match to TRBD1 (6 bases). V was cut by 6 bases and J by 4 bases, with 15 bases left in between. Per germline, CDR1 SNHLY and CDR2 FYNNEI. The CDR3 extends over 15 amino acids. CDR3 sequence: CASRDLQGGNEKLFF. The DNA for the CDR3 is TGTGCCAGCAGGGATTTACAGGGAGGTAATGAAAAACTGTTTTTT.

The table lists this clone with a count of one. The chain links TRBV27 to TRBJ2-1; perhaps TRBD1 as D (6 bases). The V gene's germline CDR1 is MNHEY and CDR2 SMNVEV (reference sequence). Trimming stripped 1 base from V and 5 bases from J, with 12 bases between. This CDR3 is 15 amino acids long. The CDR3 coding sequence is TGTGCCAGCAGTTTATTTCCTGGGGGCGACAATGAGCAGTTCTTC. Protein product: CASSLFPGGDNEQFF.

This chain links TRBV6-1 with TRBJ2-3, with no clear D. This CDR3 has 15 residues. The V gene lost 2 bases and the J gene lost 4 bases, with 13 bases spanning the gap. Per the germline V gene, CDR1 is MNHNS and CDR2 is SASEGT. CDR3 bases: TGTGCCAGCAGTGAAACAGCCGAGTCCGCAGATACGCAGTATTTT. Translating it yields CASSETAESADTQYF.

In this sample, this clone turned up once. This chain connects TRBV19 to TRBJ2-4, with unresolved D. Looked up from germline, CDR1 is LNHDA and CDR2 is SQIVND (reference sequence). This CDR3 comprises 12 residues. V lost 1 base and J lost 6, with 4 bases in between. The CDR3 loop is CASSIGANIQYF. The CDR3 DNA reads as TGTGCCAGTAGTATAGGAGCAAACATTCAGTACTTC.

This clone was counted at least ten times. CDR3 DNA: TGTGCCAGTACCTCACGAGGGACAGGATTCCAAGAGACCCAGTACTTC. It yields the protein CASTSRGTGFQETQYF. The rearrangement links TRBV19 to TRBJ2-5; 8 bases match TRBD1. Losses at the gene ends were 7 bases for V and 1 base for J; bases not matched to a gene: 11. The CDR3 runs to 16 residues. Germline V gives CDR1 LNHDA, CDR2 SQIVND (reference sequence).